A selection of T cell receptor beta chains follows, all from one sample in a study of blood T cell repertoires in COVID-19. Generated by immunoSEQ multiplex PCR, the TCRdb table keeps only in-frame clones and is missing some. The data show about 160,000 clones, about 81% seen once. What was sequenced was peripheral blood. These receptors originate from a man aged 60 to 75 with active or convalescent COVID-19. The CDR3 runs from the conserved cysteine through the conserved F or W. D genes are given only for firm matches. Clone size is stated in some rows and not others, as once, few, many or a class when expanded.

>NA|TRBD1|TRBJ2-3|TRBV4-2
CASSQGQGGADTQYF
TGTGCCAGCAGCCAGGGACAGGGGGGGGCTGATACGCAGTATTTT
>NA|TRBD1|TRBJ1-2|TRBV19
CASSMGSGQGYGYTF
TGTGCCAGTAGTATGGGTAGCGGACAGGGGTATGGCTACACCTTC
>NA|NA|TRBJ1-1|TRBV27
CASSLLGGGTEAFF
TGTGCCAGCAGTTTACTGGGGGGGGGCACTGAAGCTTTCTTT
>few|NA|TRBJ2-2|TRBV11-3
CASSPGGIPGELFF
TGTGCCAGCAGCCCCGGAGGGATTCCCGGGGAGCTGTTTTTT
>few|NA|TRBJ1-5|TRBV18
CASSSIENQPQHF
TGTGCCAGCTCCAGTATCGAAAATCAGCCCCAGCATTTT
>NA|TRBD1|TRBJ1-3|TRBV2
CASSTSGQVRSGNTIYF
TGTGCCAGCAGTACCTCGGGACAGGTTCGGTCTGGAAACACCATATATTTT
>once|NA|TRBJ2-7|TRBV18
CASSPPEDSYEQYF
TGTGCCAGCTCACCACCGGAGGACAGCTACGAGCAGTACTTC
>NA|TRBD1|TRBJ1-2|TRBV4-1
CASSPDRVDYGYTF
TGCGCCAGCAGCCCGGACAGGGTAGACTATGGCTACACCTTC
>once|NA|TRBJ1-3|TRBV29-1
CSVEGSGNTIYF
TGCAGCGTTGAAGGGAGCGGAAACACCATATATTTT
>NA|TRBD1|TRBJ1-1|TRBV6-4
CASSAGGTGGRMDTEAFF
TGTGCCAGCAGTGCCGGGGGGACAGGGGGACGGATGGACACTGAAGCTTTCTTT
>once|NA|TRBJ2-7|TRBV6-6
CASSSPQGKLREQYF
TGTGCCAGCAGTTCTCCACAGGGAAAACTCCGTGAGCAGTACTTC
>NA|NA|TRBJ2-7|TRBV5-1
CASRRTDAYEQYF
TGCGCCAGCAGACGGACAGACGCCTACGAGCAGTACTTC
>NA|TRBD1|TRBJ2-7|TRBV2
CASSQDRVQGEQYF
TGTGCCAGCAGCCAAGACAGGGTTCAAGGGGAGCAGTACTTC
>few|TRBD1|TRBJ1-3|TRBV7-9
CASSLGTGGNTIYF
TGTGCCAGCAGCTTAGGGACAGGGGGCAACACCATATATTTT
>NA|TRBD1|TRBJ1-2|TRBV6-5
CASSYLGTGGDGYTF
TGTGCCAGCAGTTACTTAGGGACAGGGGGCGACGGCTACACCTTC
>NA|TRBD1|TRBJ1-3|TRBV5-8
CASSLRGLLYSSGNTIYF
TGTGCCAGCAGCTTGAGGGGGCTTTTGTACTCATCTGGAAACACCATATATTTT
>NA|TRBD1|TRBJ1-4|TRBV11-2
CASSLGTVNEKLFF
TGTGCCAGCTCCCTTGGGACAGTCAATGAAAAACTGTTTTTT
>NA|TRBD2|TRBJ2-7|TRBV7-9
CASSTGPGGTSTHEQYF
TGTGCCAGCAGCACGGGCCCGGGGGGTACCTCTACTCACGAGCAGTACTTC
>NA|TRBD1|TRBJ1-4|TRBV7-2
CASSLLFRGILFF
TGTGCCAGCAGCTTATTGTTCAGGGGGATTCTGTTTTTT
>few|TRBD2|TRBJ2-7|TRBV19
CASSSSRGGQYF
TGTGCCAGTAGTAGCTCCCGGGGGGGACAGTACTTC
>few|NA|TRBJ2-7|TRBV16
CASSQSGFYEQYF
TGTGCCAGCAGCCAGTCCGGGTTCTACGAGCAGTACTTC
>NA|TRBD2|TRBJ2-5|TRBV6-1
CASSATSGGAEGTQYF
TGTGCCAGCAGTGCGACTAGCGGGGGGGCCGAGGGGACCCAGTACTTC
>few|TRBD1|TRBJ1-2|TRBV2
CASSLDRNYGYTF
TGTGCCAGCAGTCTGGACAGGAACTATGGCTACACCTTC
>NA|NA|TRBJ2-5|TRBV24-1
CATSEYLYGTQYF
TGTGCCACCAGTGAATACCTTTACGGGACCCAGTACTTC
>NA|NA|TRBJ2-2|TRBV18
CASSPHRDGELFF
TGTGCCAGCTCACCTCACAGGGACGGGGAGCTGTTTTTT
>NA|TRBD2|TRBJ2-3|TRBV6-6
CASSYSGGIADTQYF
TGTGCCAGCAGTTACTCGGGGGGGATCGCAGATACGCAGTATTTT
>many|NA|TRBJ2-3|TRBV7-7
CASSASGTDTQYF
TGTGCTAGCTCGGCTAGCGGCACAGATACGCAGTATTTT
>NA|NA|TRBJ1-3|TRBV5-4
CASSLQGGNTIYF
TGTGCCAGCAGCTTGCAGGGCGGAAACACCATATATTTT
>NA|TRBD2|TRBJ2-5|TRBV4-1
CASSPREAETQYF
TGCGCCAGCAGCCCCCGGGAGGCGGAGACCCAGTACTTC
>NA|NA|TRBJ2-7|TRBV7-8
CASSRAGQAYYEQYF
TGTGCCAGCAGCCGAGCGGGACAGGCCTACTACGAGCAGTACTTC